The clone carrying this T cell receptor (beta chain) appeared a few times. No antigen is known for it. This CDR3 spans 13 amino acids. Germline V gene data show CDR1 as MGHRA and CDR2 as YSYEKL. V lost 1 base and J lost 1, with 4 bases in between. This entry is derived from a study of PD-1 blockade in mismatch repair-deficient tumors. Findings and caveats of the study: Tumor-resident clones, often absent from pretreatment blood, expanded after pembrolizumab and then contracted.

Generated by immunoSEQ multiplex PCR, the TCRdb table keeps only in-frame clones and is missing some. The profile shows roughly 120,000 clones, about 90% of them singletons. All patients were mismatch repair deficient, assessed by either PCR or immunohistochemistry. The TCR-sequenced patients were three responders to pembrolizumab. This TCR was recovered from an adult with mismatch repair-deficient cancer. The rearrangement uses TRBV4-1 and TRBJ1-1, with D unclear. Sequences were derived from peripheral blood, sampled just over 70 weeks after starting pembrolizumab. The CDR3 DNA reads as TGCGCCAGCAGCCAAGGCGGGAACACTGAAGCTTTCTTT. Translated, it gives CASSQGGNTEAFF.